The 17 T cell receptor beta chains listed next were all sequenced from one sample in a study of CD8+ T cells in alopecia areata. cDNA prepared by RNA extraction and subsequent reverse transcription served as the template for sequencing. Only in-frame clones appear in the TCRdb table, and some are missing; sequencing was by immunoSEQ multiplex PCR. The table includes 90,000 to 120,000 clones, around 59% detected once. The sequencing sample was made of CD8+ T cells sorted from blood. The receptors come from a human donor in good health.

The count of this clone is one. This chain links TRBV28 with TRBJ2-3; 8 bases fit TRBD2. V dropped 5 bases and J dropped 2; count of bases not matched to a gene: 12. CDR1 and CDR2 from the germline V gene are MDHEN and SYDVKM. The CDR3 length is 17 residues. The CDR3 sequence: CASSLRLALPPTDTQYF. DNA of the CDR3: TGTGCCAGCAGTCTTAGACTAGCGCTTCCCCCCACAGATACGCAGTATTTT.

This clone was counted a single time. The chain recombines TRBV5-6 with TRBJ2-7; D remains ambiguous. Germline V gene sequence: CDR1 SGHDT, CDR2 YYEEEE. This CDR3 is built from 13 residues. Between the trimmed V and J ends, which lost 3 bases and 2 bases, there was a span of 9 bases. CDR3 bases: TGTGCCAGCAGCTCGGACGCCCCCTACGAGCAGTACTTC. Amino acids: CASSSDAPYEQYF.

This clone was counted only a few times. The V and J genes are TRBV4-1 and TRBJ1-1; possibly TRBD1 for D (5 bases). Trimming shortened V by 0 bases and J by 0 bases, and 14 bases separated the two germline ends. Germline CDR1 and CDR2: MGHRA and YSYEKL. The CDR3 has 17 residues. Here the CDR3 reads CASSQEVRARVNTEAFF. DNA of the CDR3: TGCGCCAGCAGCCAAGAGGTCAGGGCGAGGGTGAACACTGAAGCTTTCTTT.

The chain employs TRBV5-1 and TRBJ2-7; TRBD1 is a possible D gene (5 bases). The CDR3 spans 14 residues. Germline CDR1 is SGHRS and CDR2 is YFSETQ. Trimming removed 2 bases from V and 1 base from J, with 10 bases in between. The CDR3 DNA reads TGCGCCAGCAGCTTACCCACAGGTTCCTACGAGCAGTACTTC. Residues: CASSLPTGSYEQYF.

This clone has a handful of counts. V gene TRBV4-3 combines with J gene TRBJ2-7; D is perhaps TRBD2 (5 bases). V was pared by 1 base and J by 6 bases, with 16 bases between. The CDR3 loop spans 15 amino acids. Germline CDR1 is LGHNA and CDR2 is YSLEER. The CDR3 region has the DNA TGCGCCAGCAGCCAAGTCCTGGGCGGAGCGGTCGAGCAGTACTTC. Residues: CASSQVLGGAVEQYF.

The V call is TRBV29-1, the J call TRBJ2-7; tentative D call: TRBD1 (5 bases). The V end lost 2 bases, the J end lost 7 bases, and 12 bases lay between the germline ends. Germline V gene sequence: CDR1 SQVTM, CDR2 ANQGSEA. The CDR3 totals 12 residues. CDR3 DNA: TGCAGCGTTGAAAAGGGGTTCGGGGAGCAGTACTTC. It yields the protein CSVEKGFGEQYF.

V and J are TRBV2 and TRBJ2-2; D tentatively reads TRBD1 or TRBD2 (7 bases each). The V end lost 6 bases, the J end lost 4 bases, and 18 bases lay between the germline ends. Germline values: CDR1 SNHLY, CDR2 FYNNEI. The CDR3 covers 16 residues. This CDR3 is CASSVGGTAVTGELFF. The CDR3 DNA follows: TGTGCCAGCAGCGTGGGGGGGACAGCGGTCACCGGGGAGCTGTTTTTT.

The chain combines TRBV6-1 with TRBJ2-1; no clear D. The germline V and J ends were trimmed by 6 bases and 7 bases, with 16 bases remaining between them. Germline CDR1 and CDR2: MNHNS and SASEGT. CDR3 length equals 14 residues. This CDR3 is CASREMDGGNEQFF. Written as DNA, the CDR3 is TGTGCCAGCAGGGAGATGGACGGTGGGAATGAGCAGTTCTTC.

Remarks on this clone: The likely explanation is a read error, given a far larger clone one base away. The same CDR3 is also encoded by other DNA sequences in this sample. The chain employs TRBV9 and TRBJ1-2, with 8 bases fitting TRBD1. CDR3 size: 16 residues. V gave up 4 bases and J gave up 2 bases; unmatched junction bases: 10. The V gene's germline CDR1 is SGDLS and CDR2 YYNGEE. The CDR3 reads CASSQDRTGLNYGYTF. In nucleotides, the CDR3 is TGTGCCAGCAGCCAAGATCGGACAGGGTTAAACTATGGCTACACCTTC.

The chain is built from TRBV6-5 and TRBJ2-1; D remains ambiguous. V dropped 8 bases and J dropped 2 bases, with 16 bases sitting between them. Looked up from germline, CDR1 is MNHEY and CDR2 is SVGAGI. This CDR3 is 15 amino acids long. CDR3 DNA: TGTGCCAGCGCCATCCGGTATTCCGCCTACAATGAGCAGTTCTTC. Translation: CASAIRYSAYNEQFF.

The rearrangement joins TRBV4-3 to TRBJ2-5, with a tentative D call TRBD1 (6 bases). V was shortened by 0 bases and J by 3 bases, with 8 bases between the two germline ends. The CDR3 has 14 residues. Germline CDR1 is LGHNA and CDR2 is YSLEER. DNA of the CDR3: TGCGCCAGCAGCCAAGAGGGGGCTGAAGAGACCCAGTACTTC. Amino acids: CASSQEGAEETQYF.

The rearrangement links TRBV4-1 to TRBJ1-2; D possibly corresponds to TRBD1 (6 bases). Per the germline V gene, CDR1 is MGHRA and CDR2 is YSYEKL. V was cut by 0 bases and J by 0 bases, with 11 bases left in between. This CDR3 comprises 16 residues. The CDR3 DNA sequence: TGCGCCAGCAGCCAAGAAGGGCCAGGGGCTAACTATGGCTACACCTTC. Its translation: CASSQEGPGANYGYTF.

The genes are TRBV5-6 and TRBJ1-2; 7 bases map to TRBD1. V was pared by 0 bases and J by 1 base, with 6 bases of the junction left unmatched. From germline, CDR1 is SGHDT and CDR2 YYEEEE. This CDR3 contains 16 residues. CDR3 in DNA: TGTGCCAGCAGCTTGGCCTTCGGGGACAGTAACTATGGCTACACCTTC. It is translated as CASSLAFGDSNYGYTF.

The chain is built from TRBV29-1 and TRBJ1-1; 7 positions match TRBD1. CDR3 length equals 13 residues. Trimming at V came to 2 bases and at J to 9 bases, leaving 9 bases not matched to a gene. Per germline, CDR1 SQVTM and CDR2 ANQGSEA. This chain's CDR3 is CSVEPPDRPQAFF. DNA for the CDR3: TGCAGCGTTGAACCCCCGGACAGGCCCCAAGCTTTCTTT.

The rearrangement joins TRBV4-3 to TRBJ2-2; D is unresolved. CDR1 LGHNA and CDR2 YSLEER come from the germline V gene. V gave up 5 bases and J gave up 7 bases, with 8 bases separating them. This CDR3 is 12 amino acids long. DNA for the CDR3: TGCGCCAGCAGCTTCAACGGCGGGGAGCTGTTTTTT. Translating gives CASSFNGGELFF.

The chain combines TRBV29-1 with TRBJ2-1; 12 nucleotides line up with TRBD2. The V segment lost 4 bases and the J segment 6 bases; nucleotides outside the gene matches: 13. The CDR3 has 17 amino acids. The germline gives CDR1 SQVTM, CDR2 ANQGSEA. CDR3 loop: CSVVPISSGGAFNEQFF. The CDR3 DNA follows: TGCAGCGTTGTACCCATCTCTAGCGGGGGGGCCTTCAATGAGCAGTTCTTC.

The chain is built from TRBV2 and TRBJ2-1, with 9 bases lining up with TRBD2. Germline V gene sequence: CDR1 SNHLY, CDR2 FYNNEI. V shed 2 bases and J 3 bases; nucleotides not matched to a gene: 2. The CDR3 is 15 amino acids. In nucleotides, the CDR3 is TGTGCCAGCAGTGAACGACTAGCGGACTACAATGAGCAGTTCTTC. It is translated as CASSERLADYNEQFF.